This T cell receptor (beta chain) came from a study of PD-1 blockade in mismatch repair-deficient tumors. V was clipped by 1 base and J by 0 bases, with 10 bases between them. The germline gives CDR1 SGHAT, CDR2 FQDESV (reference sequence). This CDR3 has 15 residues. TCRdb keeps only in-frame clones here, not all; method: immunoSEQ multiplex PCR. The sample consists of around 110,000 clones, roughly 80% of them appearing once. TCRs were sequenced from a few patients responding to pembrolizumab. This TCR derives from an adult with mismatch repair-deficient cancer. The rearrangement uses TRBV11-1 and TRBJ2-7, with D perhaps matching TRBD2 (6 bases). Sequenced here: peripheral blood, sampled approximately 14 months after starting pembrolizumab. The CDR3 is CASSLEGGSSYEQYF. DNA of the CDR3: TGTGCCAGCAGCTTAGAGGGAGGTAGCTCCTACGAGCAGTACTTC. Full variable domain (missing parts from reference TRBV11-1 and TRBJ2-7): EAEVAQSPRYKITEKSQAVAFWCDPISGHATLYWYRQILGQGPELLVQFQDESVVDDSQLPKDRFSAERLKGVDSTLKIQPAELGDSAMYLCASSLEGGSSYEQYFGPGTRLTVT.